These T cell receptor beta chains were read from a single sample in a study of beta chain features in type 1 diabetes. Sequencing used immunoSEQ multiplex PCR; TCRdb keeps in-frame clones, though not all of them. The sample records approximately 300,000 clones, 9.5% to 11% being singletons. What was sequenced was naive CD4+ T cells from blood. These receptors came from a young woman in good health. Both conserved end residues are part of each CDR3. A D gene is named only where the DNA matches it firmly. Size is stated for part of the rows, as once, few or many counts, or as a class when the clone is expanded.

D gene | clone size | V gene | CDR3 protein
- | few | TRBV19 | CASQGASYNEQFF
TRBD1 | - | TRBV9 | CASSPSGGRLTEAFF
TRBD1 | - | TRBV6-5 | CASSSRDRGRNGYTF
- | - | TRBV11-2 | CASSLEAGLSYEQYF
TRBD1 | - | TRBV25-1 | CASSSITGGESDTQYF
TRBD1 | few | TRBV18 | CASSPATGGGEQYF
TRBD2 | few | TRBV9 | CASSVATGLSNTGELFF
- | - | TRBV6-5 | CASSYSGGSYEQYF
- | - | TRBV4-2 | CASSASGLAASTDTQYF
- | - | TRBV4-1 | CASSKQDDGQPQHF
- | few | TRBV4-3 | CASSQSRGYTEAFF
TRBD1 | - | TRBV7-9 | CASSPQGSEAFF
TRBD1 | - | TRBV11-1 | CASSLAPPRTGSDTQYF
TRBD2 | - | TRBV5-6 | CASSPAGGLAGDTYEQYF
TRBD1 | - | TRBV29-1 | CSVEDPRTGVTRGEQYF
TRBD2 | - | TRBV30 | CAWSETSGYNEQFF
- | few | TRBV29-1 | CSVVGQAVGTYEQYF
- | few | TRBV19 | CASSIRAGMNSYNEQFF
TRBD1 | few | TRBV25-1 | CASSGSRTGKETQYF
TRBD1 | - | TRBV28 | CASSPTGYYEQYF
- | - | TRBV6-5 | CASSYGQGRVTEAFF
TRBD1 | few | TRBV7-8 | CASSTHQGATGTDTQYF
TRBD1 | - | TRBV28 | CASKGQGWTEAFF
TRBD2 | - | TRBV15 | CATSSRLAYISSYNEQFF
TRBD1 | - | TRBV2 | CASRQGDTEAFF
- | - | TRBV5-6 | CASSLVVHQETQYF
TRBD1 | - | TRBV30 | CAWNRGGNQPQHF
TRBD1 | few | TRBV29-1 | CSAKGAITDTQYF
TRBD1 | - | TRBV18 | CASSPGTGASYEQYF
TRBD2 | few | TRBV2 | CASRAFAGGIDEQYF
TRBD1 | few | TRBV15 | CATSSRQGENSPLHF
- | few | TRBV18 | CASSPPHYQETQYF
TRBD1 | - | TRBV11-2 | CASSSTGGTDTQYF
TRBD2 | - | TRBV19 | CASRPPGGRSAEQYF
TRBD2 | few | TRBV7-2 | CASSLSGTSTDTQYF
TRBD2 | few | TRBV27 | CASSILAGAPGQYF
TRBD1 | - | TRBV9 | CASSVGQGAKETQYF
TRBD2 | - | TRBV28 | CASSLATGTSGIVFF
TRBD1 | few | TRBV10-3 | CAISSGTANTEAFF
- | - | TRBV19 | CASSTGIPHNEQFF
TRBD1 | - | TRBV5-4 | CASSYSGGSDYGYTF
- | few | TRBV7-9 | CASSSRGRNTGELFF
TRBD1 | - | TRBV30 | CAWSVPGQGRNYGYTF
TRBD2 | few | TRBV5-4 | CASSTTSGSYNEQFF